The following is a T cell receptor (beta chain) sequence with its context. It lacks a known antigen. Base-call qualities are not available, and no considerably larger clone is one nucleotide away. As encoded in the germline V gene, CDR1 is SGHRS while CDR2 is YFSETQ. Between the V and J ends, shortened by 4 bases and 2 bases respectively, the junction contains 16 bases. From the cysteine up to the phenylalanine, the CDR3 has a length of 15 residues. The entry retains the CDR3 DNA only, 45 bases that are in frame from base 1. Healthy HIV-negative adults with no recently reported acute infections or vaccinations were included as donors. Every donor was a Caucasian adult living in Nashville, Tennessee, USA. CD4+ T cells were enriched by magnetic negative selection, after which naive cells were positively selected on CD45RA and the negative fraction was taken as the memory subset. Blood was obtained by leukapheresis, after which PBMCs were separated by Ficoll-Histopaque density gradient centrifugation and cryopreserved in liquid nitrogen vapor phase. Analytical flow cytometry was used to check the purity and quantity of each magnetically sorted T cell population. Genomic DNA was isolated from each sorted fraction and quantified by UV absorbance on a Nanodrop 2000c.

The data were taken from a study of shared clonotypes between healthy human individuals (dated by TCRdb to about 2020). Context from the whole study: The cohort included a few men and a couple of women between 18 and 49 years of age. Between about 0.94 and 10 billion PBMCs per donor were obtained by leukapheresis. To increase sequencing depth and limit assay-specific biases, TCR repertoire library preparation and sequencing were carried out by different laboratories using diverse techniques. The study deeply sequenced blood TCR repertoires of several healthy adults to estimate repertoire size and the extent of clonotype sharing between individuals. For each donor, CD4 naive and CD4 memory were each given three plates, CD8 naive was given two plates, and CD8 memory was given one plate.

Using the deep immunoSEQ assay, multiplex PCR amplified TCR CDR3 regions from genomic DNA. For each cell subset, the extracted genomic DNA was distributed evenly across all wells of several immunoSEQ 96-well plates, and each plate served as one replicate. For sorted subsets, around 0.2 ug of genomic DNA, equivalent to tens of thousands of T cell genomes, went into each replicate PCR. The purified libraries were quantified using a Qubit 3.0 fluorometer, sized with a Bioanalyzer 2100, and then quantified again using the KAPA Library Quantification kit. A separate single-read 150-cycle Illumina NextSeq 550 flow cell was used to sequence each immunoSEQ 96-well plate. The original pipeline was this. Because only junctional sequences without quality scores were contained in the immunoSEQ output, filtering matching that applied to full-length reads could not be performed. To assign V/J genes and CDR3, sequences were annotated using PyIR, a Python wrapper for IgBLAST v1.9, with IMGT germline references. Reads were removed for weak V/J assignments (E-value above 1e-6), missing CDR3, stop codons, out-of-frame junctions, or ambiguous translated residues. V3J clonotypes were defined as sequences sharing an identical inferred V gene, J gene, and CDR3 amino acid sequence. Percentage overlap between repertoires was calculated by dividing the number of shared unique clonotypes by the size of the smaller repertoire. Richness of each repertoire was evaluated using RTK rarefaction, the Chao1 estimator, and Recon v2.1 estimates of unobserved clonotypes. OLGA was used to compute generation probabilities for all TCRbeta clonotypes that the gDNA method yielded from a handful of donors. The source is immuneACCESS, and TCRdb retained only in-frame sequences with V and J called. Part of the clones is not carried over; for the studies checked, unresolved V genes explain less than half of this, and the remainder is unexplained. V, J and clone size reflect that table, while D and trimming were determined from the DNA. The sample contains about 1 million clones, around 78% of them found a single time. The ten largest make up approximately 0.56% of the sample.

General conclusions and limits of the study: Because the study included a small number of donors, the genetic and exposure-history diversity represented was limited. Pairwise subsampling indicated that sequencing depth was expected to affect the degree of clonotype sharing among donors. Naive subsets generally had larger estimated clonotype richness than memory subsets. Across four donors, around 5% of naive CD4, around 3.3% of naive CD8, under 2.5% of memory CD4, and 0.4% to 0.45% of memory CD8 clonotypes were shared. Sampling was restricted to blood, and TCR repertoires in tissues likely differ from the TCR repertoires found in blood. Higher generation probabilities were observed for clonotypes shared by all four sorted-subset donors than for non-shared clonotypes. Incomplete sequencing was indicated by rarefaction of sorted-subset datasets, despite the large sequencing depth.

This sequence was found in a man younger than 35 in good health. Some clones in this sample may be carry-over from other donors' samples. The chain employs TRBV5-1 and TRBJ2-7, with the D call perhaps TRBD1 or TRBD2, each one matching 5 bases. Material: memory CD4+ T cells from PBMCs. This specimen's cell subset or site label, per the study, means: CD45RA-negative fraction. The nucleotides read TGCGCCAGCAGCAGTTCCGGGACGCAAACCTACGAGCAGTACTTC. Its protein is CASSSSGTQTYEQYF.